The T cell receptor (beta chain) under discussion was sequenced for a study of T cell repertoires in cytomegalovirus infection. General study findings and limits: There were carriers of CMV plus the relevant HLA, and cumulative public TCR beta family frequency identified them.

This clonotype showed up just a few times. Its target is not known. TCRdb redid the calling of the reads with MiXCR, one entry per CDR3 protein. The sample records roughly 280,000 distinct CDR3 sequences, around 20% being singletons. There are 18 residues in the CDR3. CDR1 and CDR2 (germline): LGHNA, YSLEER. V lost 0 bases, J lost 4 bases, and 18 bases lay in between. The sequencing used cultured PBMCs, collected from culture after CMV antigen stimulation. The chain is built from TRBV4-3 and TRBJ1-4, with D possibly TRBD1 on 5 matching bases. The receptor comes from a human donor in good health (CMV status not recorded). Some clones in this sample may be carry-over from other donors' samples. The CDR3 is CASSQDWAGRSVNEKLFF. CDR3 coding DNA: TGCGCCAGCAGCCAAGACTGGGCAGGGAGGAGCGTTAATGAAAAACTGTTTTTT.